The T cell receptor beta chain under discussion was sequenced for a study of OX40 agonist ivuxolimab in advanced cancers. Across the study: Prior checkpoint blockade (anti-PD-1, anti-PD-L1 or anti-CTLA-4) was permitted; around 40% had it. Partial response was recorded in three patients: one hepatocellular carcinoma and two cutaneous melanoma cases. Whole-study findings and limits: Not determined was the antigen specificity of the expanded peripheral T cells. Among the least clonally expanded were partial responders at 0.1-3.0 mg/kg.

For this clone: Its antigen is unidentified. Within the sample, other DNA sequences also encode this same CDR3.

CDR3 length: 11 amino acids. Germline V gives CDR1 MDHEN, CDR2 SYDVKM. Trimming pared 5 bases from V and 6 bases from J, leaving 8 bases between. The repertoire was sequenced with immunoSEQ multiplex PCR; TCRdb's copy has only in-frame clones and lacks some. This sample carries about 60,000 clones, approximately 90% of them seen once, and the ten largest clones take 1.5% to 2%. This sequence joins TRBV28 and TRBJ2-7; the D gene is possibly TRBD1 (6 bases). Here the sequenced sample was CD4+ or CD8+ T cells sorted from blood, taken in a trial of the OX40 agonist ivuxolimab. This TCR came from an adult with an advanced solid tumor such as melanoma, head and neck, liver or kidney cancer. The DNA for the CDR3 is TGTGCCAGCAGTCTCAGGGGCGAGCAGTACTTC. Protein: CASSLRGEQYF.